The following is a T cell receptor (beta chain) sequence with its context. Its target is not known. The data originate from a study of T-cell memory formation after mild COVID-19. Broader study findings: Second-wave clones reaching peak frequency on day 37 lacked confirmed SARS-CoV-2 specificity. Mainly in CM and EM were contracting CD4+ clones; CD8+ were in EMRA.

Trimming took off 0 bases at V and 6 bases at J, with 13 bases between the two ends. This CDR3 is 15 amino acids long. Germline values: CDR1 SGDLS, CDR2 YYNGEE. TCRdb re-called the 5' RACE reads with MiXCR, one entry per CDR3 protein. The table records 250,000 to 300,000 distinct CDR3 sequences, about a sixth of them present only once. The sample was PBMCs or a T cell subset sorted from them (not recorded which). V is TRBV9 and J is TRBJ2-1, with D unresolved. The clonotype comes from a man in his late teens or twenties who had mild COVID-19 (a few samples of this study predate the infection). Cell type and time point are not known. CDR3 sequence reads: CASSVVAVPGNEQFF. The CDR3, as DNA: TGTGCCAGCAGCGTAGTCGCGGTCCCAGGCAATGAGCAGTTCTTC.